This T cell receptor (beta chain) was recovered during a study of blood T cell repertoires in COVID-19. Repertoires were generated with immunoSEQ multiplex PCR, while TCRdb's copy carries only in-frame clones and drops some. This sample has 410,000 or so clones, with roughly 89% found just once. The CDR3 loop spans 14 amino acids. The specimen sequenced was peripheral blood. This chain connects TRBV12-2 to TRBJ2-1; TRBD2 is taken as the D call from the table, unchecked against the DNA. TRBV12-2 is noted as a pseudogene. The receptor was isolated from a woman in her thirties with active or convalescent COVID-19. DNA for the CDR3: TGTGCAAGTCGCTCCCCACTAGGACGGGTTGAGCAGTTCTTC. The encoded protein is CASRSPLGRVEQFF.